Described below is a single T cell receptor (beta chain) sequence and its context. This entry is derived from a study of blood T cell repertoires in COVID-19. Study-level information: The cDNA or gDNA used as material had been derived from T cells, B-cell-depleted T cells, or PBMCs.

CDR1 is MNHNY and CDR2 is SVGAGI in the germline V gene (reference sequence). This CDR3 is built from 15 residues. Trimming took 5 bases from V and 6 from J; bases not matched to a gene: 10. Authors' analysis steps: Reference gene primer amplification yielded estimated nucleated cell counts. Assay: immunoSEQ multiplex PCR; the TCRdb copy retains only in-frame clones and omits some. D and trimming come from the DNA, and the V and J calls and clone size come from that table. The data show 70,000 to 95,000 clones, nearly 95% seen once. Specimen: peripheral blood. The J gene is TRBJ2-3, the V gene TRBV6-6, with TRBD2 matching 8 bases. The sequence came from a human donor with active COVID-19. The donor label of this sample is uncertain. CDR3 sequence reads: CASSPVASGSDTQYF. The DNA for the CDR3 is TGTGCCAGCAGTCCTGTAGCCAGCGGGAGCGATACGCAGTATTTT.